Sequencing of this T cell receptor (beta chain) was carried out in a study of untreated major depressive disorder. Study-level findings and limits: TRBV25-01 and TRBV02-01 usage differences were not statistically significant. In every subject, the five largest TRBV05-01 clones were private.

CDR1 MNHNS and CDR2 SASEGT come from the germline V gene. Trimming at V came to 6 bases and at J to 4 bases, leaving 0 bases not matched to a gene. The CDR3 runs to 14 residues. Note on this clone: The antigen remains undetermined.

TCRdb's table, derived via immunoSEQ multiplex PCR, lists solely in-frame clones and lacks some. The table includes tens of thousands of clones, 80% to 90% detected once. Blood, around 30 ml, was drawn into EDTA tubes. From thawed PBMCs, CD4+ T cells were purified by negative selection. The V and J genes are TRBV6-1 and TRBJ2-1; 13 nucleotides line up with TRBD2. The sequenced sample was CD4+ T cells from PBMCs. This clonotype was sampled from a woman aged 30 to 39 in good health. This CDR3 is CASRLAGGYNEQFF. CDR3 nucleotides: TGTGCCAGCAGACTAGCGGGGGGGTACAATGAGCAGTTCTTC.